The next 16 T cell receptor beta chains were all read from a single sample in a study of cytomegalovirus exposure and HLA in healthy donors. Primers included in the PCR were 60 Vbeta and 13 Jbeta primers. Data came from immunoSEQ multiplex PCR; TCRdb stores just in-frame clones and leaves some out. The sample includes about 140,000 clones, 68% of them seen just once. Sequencing used PBMCs. Receptor source: a man aged 55 to 69 in good health and CMV-seronegative.

This clone has only one observation. This chain joins TRBV5-6 and TRBJ1-2; TRBD1 might be the D (5 bases). The V gene lost 5 bases and the J gene lost 4 bases, with 18 bases spanning the gap. CDR3 length equals 15 residues. Looked up from germline, CDR1 is SGHDT and CDR2 is YYEEEE. CDR3 nucleotides: TGTGCCAGCAGTGGGCGGGGCCCGCAGATCTATGGCTACACCTTC. It specifies CASSGRGPQIYGYTF.

J is TRBJ2-7 and V is TRBV19; D is possibly TRBD1 (5 bases). Between the trimmed V and J ends, which lost 7 bases and 0 bases, there was a span of 10 bases. This CDR3 has 13 amino acids. Germline V gene data show CDR1 as LNHDA and CDR2 as SQIVND (reference sequence). The CDR3 protein is CASTPDSSYEQYF. The DNA of the CDR3 is TGTGCCAGTACCCCCGACAGCTCCTACGAGCAGTACTTC.

This clone appeared once. The V call is TRBV7-3, the J call TRBJ2-1; tentatively, D is TRBD1 (6 bases). Per germline, CDR1 SGHTA and CDR2 FQGTGA. V was shortened by 5 bases and J by 6 bases, with 14 bases between the two germline ends. The CDR3 has 14 amino acids. CDR3 sequence reads: CASSPRQARNEQFF. CDR3 in DNA: TGTGCCAGCAGCCCTAGACAGGCCCGCAATGAGCAGTTCTTC.

The chain is built from TRBV18 and TRBJ1-2; 8 nucleotides line up with TRBD1. V was pared by 3 bases and J by 6 bases, with 6 bases of the junction left unmatched. The CDR3 totals 14 residues. Germline V gives CDR1 KGHSH, CDR2 LQKENI. The CDR3 bases are TGTGCCAGCTCACCGGGCAGACAGGGGAATGGCTACACCTTC. Its translation is CASSPGRQGNGYTF.

This chain uses TRBV10-3 with TRBJ2-7; 9 bases map to TRBD1. The CDR3 spans 15 residues. The V gene's germline CDR1 is ENHRY and CDR2 SYGVKD. V gave up 2 bases and J gave up 3 bases; unmatched junction bases: 5. The CDR3 region has the DNA TGTGCCATCAGTGAGAAGGGACAGGGAGACTACGAGCAGTACTTC. Its translation: CAISEKGQGDYEQYF.

This sequence joins TRBV13 and TRBJ2-5, with TRBD2 identical over 8 bases. Germline lookup yields CDR1 PRHDT and CDR2 FYEKMQ (reference sequence). V lost 3 bases and J lost 4; bases outside the gene matches: 7. This CDR3 comprises 15 residues. CDR3 sequence (DNA): TGTGCCAGCAGCTTGAAGCGGGAGCCCCCAGAGACCCAGTACTTC. Its translation: CASSLKREPPETQYF.

This rearrangement joins TRBV5-8 to TRBJ1-1; 8 nucleotides line up with TRBD1. This CDR3 comprises 13 residues. The trim removed 2 bases at V and 5 bases at J, leaving 2 bases unmatched. Germline V gene data show CDR1 as SGHTS and CDR2 as YDEGEE. The CDR3 spells CASSFRTGTEAFF. The CDR3 bases are TGTGCCAGCAGCTTCAGGACAGGGACTGAAGCTTTCTTT.

The chain carries TRBV9 and TRBJ1-1; D remains ambiguous. CDR3 length equals 14 residues. The V gene lost 0 bases and the J gene lost 1 base, with 7 bases spanning the gap. Germline V CDR1 and CDR2: SGDLS, YYNGEE. The CDR3 region has the DNA TGTGCCAGCAGCGTAGCGGTGTCGAACACTGAAGCTTTCTTT. This translates into CASSVAVSNTEAFF.

This sequence joins TRBV5-1 and TRBJ2-5; 8 bases are shared with TRBD1. This CDR3 is 14 amino acids long. The ends lost 4 bases at V and 4 bases at J; junction bases unmatched: 6. CDR1 and CDR2 (germline): SGHRS, YFSETQ. The CDR3 region is CASSHTGGGETQYF. Here the CDR3 DNA reads TGCGCCAGCAGCCACACAGGGGGTGGAGAGACCCAGTACTTC. Full variable domain (remainder filled in from reference TRBV5-1 and TRBJ2-5): KAGVTQTPRYLIKTRGQQVTLSCSPISGHRSVSWYQQTPGQGLQFLFEYFSETQRNKGNFPGRFSGRQFSNSRSEMNVSTLELGDSALYLCASSHTGGGETQYFGPGTRLLVL.

This clone was recorded a few times. The genes are TRBV7-9 and TRBJ1-3, with D perhaps matching TRBD1 (5 bases). The CDR3 covers 16 residues. The V gene's germline CDR1 is SEHNR and CDR2 FQNEAQ (reference sequence). Deletions cut 5 bases from V and 1 base from J, with 15 bases between. The CDR3 spells CASSLTGDSSGNTIYF. The CDR3 bases are TGTGCCAGCAGCCTTACAGGAGATTCTTCTGGAAACACCATATATTTT.

This clone was detected only a few times. V gene TRBV6-6 combines with J gene TRBJ2-7, with 8 bases aligning to TRBD1. Germline V gene lookup returns CDR1 MNHNY and CDR2 SVGAGI (reference sequence). This CDR3 spans 14 amino acids. V lost 4 bases and J lost 1; bases outside the gene matches: 3. The CDR3 loop is CASSWGQDSYEQYF. For the CDR3, the DNA is TGTGCCAGCAGTTGGGGACAGGATTCCTACGAGCAGTACTTC.

The rearrangement uses TRBV7-2 and TRBJ2-5; 8 bases map to TRBD2. Germline CDR1 SGHTA, CDR2 FQGNSA. The CDR3 is made up of 16 amino acids. Trimming took 1 base from V and 4 from J; bases not matched to a gene: 8. In DNA form, the CDR3 reads TGTGCCAGCAGCTTAGAGCGCGGGAGGCCGGGAGAGACCCAGTACTTC. It yields the protein CASSLERGRPGETQYF.

This clone was recorded a few times. V is TRBV30 and J is TRBJ1-4; no definite D call. Germline-derived CDR1 and CDR2 are GTSNPN and SVGIG (reference sequence). The CDR3 is 13 amino acids. V was shortened by 1 base and J by 4 bases, with 7 bases between the two germline ends. CDR3 sequence reads: CAWSAGFNEKLFF. The CDR3 nucleotides read TGTGCCTGGAGTGCGGGGTTTAATGAAAAACTGTTTTTT.

V usage is TRBV30 and J usage is TRBJ2-7, with D possibly matching TRBD1 (6 bases). Trimming took 1 base from V and 5 from J, leaving 12 bases between them. CDR1 is GTSNPN, CDR2 SVGIG, per germline (reference sequence). The CDR3 sequence is 13 residues long. CDR3 loop: CAWSAGQPDEQYF. The CDR3 bases are TGTGCCTGGAGTGCCGGACAGCCCGACGAGCAGTACTTC.

The V call is TRBV6-5, the J call TRBJ1-2; the match to TRBD1 covers 9 bases. Germline CDR1 and CDR2: MNHEY and SVGAGI. This CDR3 has 13 amino acids. V shed 5 bases, J shed 8 bases, and the junction held 6 bases outside the gene matches. DNA of the CDR3: TGTGCCAGCAGTGGGGACAGGGTGAGAGGCTACACCTTC. The encoded protein is CASSGDRVRGYTF.

This clone was observed once. The chain couples TRBV27 to TRBJ2-5; TRBD2 agrees at 12 bases. The CDR3 loop spans 15 amino acids. V shed 6 bases, J shed 3 bases, and the junction held 5 bases outside the gene matches. Germline loops: CDR1 MNHEY, CDR2 SMNVEV (reference sequence). This CDR3 is CASRRLAGEEETQYF. The CDR3 DNA sequence: TGTGCCAGCAGACGACTAGCGGGAGAGGAAGAGACCCAGTACTTC.